Sequencing of this T cell receptor (beta chain) was carried out in a study of blood T cell repertoires in COVID-19. Study-wide background: Collection of acute and convalescent COVID-19 samples took place in the United States, Italy and Spain. Sources were T cells, B-cell-depleted T cells, or PBMCs; the material itself was cDNA or gDNA.

Under the authors' procedure: Estimation of nucleated cell counts relied on the amplification of reference gene primers. Measured with immunoSEQ multiplex PCR; TCRdb has only the in-frame clones, and not every one. Clonal size and the V and J genes are those of that table, whereas D and trimming came from the DNA. Found here are about 74,000 clones, around 86% of them singletons; the top ten hold approximately 28%. This CDR3 spans 16 amino acids. V shed 2 bases, J shed 3 bases, and the junction held 9 bases outside the gene matches. In germline, CDR1 is GTSNPN, CDR2 SVGIG (reference sequence). The chain is built from TRBV30 and TRBJ2-3; TRBD2 aligns across 9 bases. What was sequenced was peripheral blood. The source is a woman aged 80 or older with active or convalescent COVID-19. The DNA of the CDR3 is TGTGCCTGGAGTAGGTTTAGCGGGGGCACGACAGATACGCAGTATTTT. It specifies CAWSRFSGGTTDTQYF.